This T cell receptor beta chain originates from a study of CD8+CD57+ T cells in acquired aplastic anemia. Study in general: CD4+ and CD8+ cells, once sorted, gave DNA averaging 3.2 ug. Healthy donors gave about 10.8 million reads on average for CD4+ cells.

The CDR3 sequence is 14 residues long. Germline V lookup: CDR1 LGHDT, CDR2 YNNKEL (reference sequence). To note about this clonotype: The antigen remains undetermined. This could be a read error, since a much larger clone is one nucleotide away.

Genomic DNA served as template for TCR beta VDJ and CDR3 profiling. MiXCR, applied by TCRdb to the reads, yields one record per CDR3 protein. Among about 190,000 distinct CDR3 sequences listed, around 50% were seen once. Points from the study as a whole: CD8+ Simpson's diversity in patients was not significantly different from that in controls. A set of more than 25 CD8+ CDR3 sequences was shared between patients and controls, and these sequences appeared highly expressed in patients.

This TCR was recovered from a human donor in good health, serving as a control. The gene calls are TRBV3-1 and TRBJ1-5; no firm D call. Sequencing input: sorted CD4+, CD8+, or CD8+CD57+ T cells (not recorded which) from PBMCs. CDR3 bases: TGTGCCAGCAGCCAAGCAGGAAGGGATCAGCTCCAGCATTTT. This encodes CASSQAGRDQLQHF.